Listed here are 20 T cell receptor beta chains from one sample, sequenced in a study of identical twins. One entry per CDR3 protein, called by TCRdb with MiXCR from the 5' RACE reads. The sample lists 250,000 to 300,000 distinct CDR3 sequences; more than 8% were seen once. These data also formed part of another study, on yellow fever vaccine responses in identical twins.

Sequenced: CD8+ T cells sorted from blood. The receptors were sampled from a woman younger than 30 in good health.

This clonotype appeared many times. The chain couples TRBV20-1 to TRBJ2-3; the match to TRBD2 covers 7 bases. This CDR3 comprises 18 residues. CDR1 and CDR2 (germline): DFQATT, SNEGSKA (reference sequence). V lost 5 bases to trimming and J lost 2 bases; unmatched junction nucleotides: 19. CDR3 DNA: TGCAGTGCTCGGACTAGTTGGGGTCCGGCAGGGAACACAGATACGCAGTATTTT. It yields the protein CSARTSWGPAGNTDTQYF.

V is TRBV9 and J is TRBJ1-2; D may be TRBD1 (5 bases). The CDR3 covers 11 residues. Trimming cost V 4 bases and J 7 bases, with 8 bases left between them. CDR1 and CDR2 (germline): SGDLS, YYNGEE. The CDR3: CASSSRVGYTF. Written as DNA, the CDR3 is TGTGCCAGCAGCTCCAGGGTTGGCTACACCTTC.

This clonotype was counted many times. The gene calls are TRBV4-1 and TRBJ1-1; D unclear. Per the germline V gene, CDR1 is MGHRA and CDR2 is YSYEKL. The CDR3 sequence is 15 residues long. V was clipped by 1 base and J by 0 bases, with 9 bases between them. This chain's CDR3 is CASSQVLGMNTEAFF. The CDR3 nucleotides read TGCGCCAGCAGCCAAGTTCTTGGCATGAACACTGAAGCTTTCTTT.

This clonotype was counted ten times or more. The rearrangement joins TRBV3-1 to TRBJ2-7, with 9 bases aligning to TRBD1. Germline V gene sequence: CDR1 LGHDT, CDR2 YNNKEL (reference sequence). V lost 6 bases to trimming and J lost 2 bases; unmatched junction nucleotides: 8. The CDR3 is made up of 15 amino acids. DNA of the CDR3: TGTGCCAGCAGGGAAGGGACAGGGTCCGCCTACGAGCAGTACTTC. This sequence encodes CASREGTGSAYEQYF.

The V and J genes are TRBV15 and TRBJ2-1; D may be TRBD2 (6 bases). This CDR3 region has 16 residues. From germline, CDR1 is LNHNV and CDR2 YYDKDF (reference sequence). The V end lost 3 bases, the J end lost 3 bases, and 15 bases lay between the germline ends. For the CDR3, the DNA is TGTGCCACCAGCAGGCCTGCGGGACCCAACTACAATGAGCAGTTCTTC. This gives the protein CATSRPAGPNYNEQFF.

This chain's CDR3 is CSVDPGNEQFF. The CDR3 DNA reads TGCAGCGTTGATCCCGGGAATGAGCAGTTCTTC. V is TRBV29-1 and J is TRBJ2-1; D is unclear. Trimming pared 3 bases from V and 7 bases from J, leaving 7 bases between. The CDR3 totals 11 residues. Germline assignment: CDR1 SQVTM and CDR2 ANQGSEA.

The sample holds many counts of this clonotype. The V gene is TRBV5-1, the J gene TRBJ2-2; TRBD1 might be the D (6 bases). CDR3 length: 13 amino acids. Germline V gene lookup returns CDR1 SGHRS and CDR2 YFSETQ. V lost 4 bases and J 6 bases, leaving 10 bases between the germline ends. CDR3 in amino acids: CASSLGQPGELFF. The DNA for the CDR3 is TGCGCCAGCAGCCTCGGACAGCCCGGGGAGCTGTTTTTT.

Only a few counts were recorded for this clonotype. The chain recombines TRBV7-9 with TRBJ1-5, with 10 bases that match TRBD1. Germline V gene sequence: CDR1 SEHNR, CDR2 FQNEAQ (reference sequence). This CDR3 has 15 amino acids. J lost 5 bases, V lost 4 bases, and 5 bases had no gene match. Here the CDR3 reads CASSSRQGADQPQHF. CDR3 DNA: TGTGCCAGCAGCTCCAGACAGGGGGCGGATCAGCCCCAGCATTTT.

This clonotype was seen a handful of times. J is TRBJ2-1 and V is TRBV6-2 or TRBV6-3; D unclear. The germline CDR1 and CDR2 sequences are MNHEY and SVGEGT. The CDR3 is 11 residues long. The V gene lost 0 bases and the J gene lost 9 bases, with 3 bases spanning the gap. CDR3 region: CASSYSGEQFF. CDR3 coding DNA: TGTGCCAGCAGTTACTCGGGTGAGCAGTTCTTC.

This clonotype was seen once. V is TRBV7-9 and J is TRBJ2-5; a possible D gene is TRBD1 (6 bases). The CDR3 loop spans 14 amino acids. The V gene's germline CDR1 is SEHNR and CDR2 FQNEAQ (reference sequence). V gave up 4 bases and J gave up 5 bases, with 14 bases separating them. As DNA, the CDR3 is TGTGCCAGCAGCTCGATTGGGACACGGGAGACCCAGTACTTC. Protein: CASSSIGTRETQYF.

This clonotype was counted ten times or more. V gene TRBV19 combines with J gene TRBJ1-1; no definite D call. This CDR3 region has 14 residues. CDR1 is LNHDA and CDR2 is SQIVND in the germline V gene (reference sequence). V dropped 3 bases and J dropped 1 base, with 9 bases sitting between them. This CDR3 reads CASSILSGNTEAFF. DNA for the CDR3: TGTGCCAGTAGTATTTTAAGCGGGAACACTGAAGCTTTCTTT.

This clonotype was picked up one time. A much larger clone lies one base from this, so it may be a read error. J is TRBJ2-5 and V is TRBV7-9; 8 bases fit TRBD1. This CDR3 contains 15 residues. Germline loops: CDR1 SEHNR, CDR2 FQNEAQ (reference sequence). This chain's CDR3 is CTSSWTGTGEETQYF. The CDR3 DNA sequence: TGTACCAGCAGCTGGACCGGGACAGGAGAAGAGACCCAGTACTTC.

V gene TRBV7-9 combines with J gene TRBJ2-7; 9 nucleotides line up with TRBD1. V lost 5 bases, J lost 6 bases, and 14 bases stayed unmatched. Germline CDR1 is SEHNR and CDR2 is FQNEAQ (reference sequence). The CDR3 length is 16 residues. The CDR3 DNA follows: TGTGCCAGCAGCCCCGTTTTTCGGGACAGGGTTATCGAGCAGTACTTC. This translates into CASSPVFRDRVIEQYF.

In its sample, this clonotype was seen a few times. This rearrangement joins TRBV4-3 to TRBJ2-7; no clear D. The V and J ends lost 1 base and 2 bases respectively, with 18 bases between them. Germline CDR1 reads LGHNA; CDR2 reads YSLEER. CDR3 length: 17 amino acids. For the CDR3, the DNA is TGCGCCAGCAGCCAAGTAAGGAGCTACTCGGGCCCCTACGAGCAGTACTTC. It yields the protein CASSQVRSYSGPYEQYF.

V gene TRBV5-1 combines with J gene TRBJ2-7, with 12 bases identical to TRBD2. V trimming: 5 bases; J trimming: 7 bases; junction bases outside the gene matches: 10. The CDR3 runs 15 residues. Germline CDR1 and CDR2: SGHRS and YFSETQ. The CDR3 DNA is TGCGCCAGCAGTCCGACCCGACTAGCGGGAGATGAGCAGTACTTC. The encoded protein is CASSPTRLAGDEQYF.

This clonotype was counted a few times. This chain joins TRBV20-1 and TRBJ2-1; no clear D. CDR1 is DFQATT and CDR2 is SNEGSKA in the germline V gene (reference sequence). The CDR3 length is 15 residues. V shed 6 bases and J shed 0 bases, with 15 bases lying between them. The CDR3 sequence: CSARDWQSSYNEQFF. The CDR3 region has the DNA TGCAGTGCCCGTGACTGGCAGAGCTCCTACAATGAGCAGTTCTTC.

V and J are TRBV30 and TRBJ2-2, with 7 bases matching TRBD1. After removal of 3 bases from V and 0 bases from J, the junction contained 1 base not matched to a gene. The CDR3 runs to 14 residues. Germline V gene lookup returns CDR1 GTSNPN and CDR2 SVGIG (reference sequence). The CDR3, as DNA: TGTGCCTGGAGGCAGGGGGCGAACACCGGGGAGCTGTTTTTT. Amino acids: CAWRQGANTGELFF. Based on the CDR3 plus reference TRBV30 and TRBJ2-2, the full variable domain is SQTIHQWPATLVQPVGSPLSLECTVEGTSNPNLYWYRQAAGRGLQLLFYSVGIGQISSEVPQNLSASRPQDRQFILSSKKLLLSDSGFYLCAWRQGANTGELFFGEGSRLTVL.

There are a few counts of this clonotype. The rearrangement joins TRBV28 to TRBJ2-7; D is undetermined. V gave up 3 bases and J gave up 4 bases, with 13 bases separating them. CDR3 length: 14 amino acids. CDR1 is MDHEN, CDR2 SYDVKM, per germline. CDR3 amino acids: CASSFIDIGYEQYF. The CDR3, as DNA: TGTGCCAGCAGTTTTATAGACATTGGGTACGAGCAGTACTTC.

This clonotype was recorded a few times. DNA of the CDR3: TGCAGTGCTAGGATGAGCGGCTCCTACAATGAGCAGTTCTTC. Its translation: CSARMSGSYNEQFF. This chain connects TRBV20-1 to TRBJ2-1, with a weak D call TRBD2 (5 bases). V was cut by 3 bases and J by 0 bases, with 9 bases left in between. CDR1 DFQATT and CDR2 SNEGSKA come from the germline V gene (reference sequence). The CDR3 has 14 amino acids.

This clonotype was detected many times. CDR3 region: CASSRDREEEYF. CDR3 DNA sequence: TGTGCCAGCAGCCGGGACAGGGAAGAAGAGTACTTC. The chain couples TRBV7-9 to TRBJ2-7, with 9 bases aligning to TRBD1. There are 12 residues in the CDR3. The junction had 7 bases not matched to a gene; V was cut back by 5 bases and J by 11 bases. Germline assignment: CDR1 SEHNR and CDR2 FQNEAQ (reference sequence).